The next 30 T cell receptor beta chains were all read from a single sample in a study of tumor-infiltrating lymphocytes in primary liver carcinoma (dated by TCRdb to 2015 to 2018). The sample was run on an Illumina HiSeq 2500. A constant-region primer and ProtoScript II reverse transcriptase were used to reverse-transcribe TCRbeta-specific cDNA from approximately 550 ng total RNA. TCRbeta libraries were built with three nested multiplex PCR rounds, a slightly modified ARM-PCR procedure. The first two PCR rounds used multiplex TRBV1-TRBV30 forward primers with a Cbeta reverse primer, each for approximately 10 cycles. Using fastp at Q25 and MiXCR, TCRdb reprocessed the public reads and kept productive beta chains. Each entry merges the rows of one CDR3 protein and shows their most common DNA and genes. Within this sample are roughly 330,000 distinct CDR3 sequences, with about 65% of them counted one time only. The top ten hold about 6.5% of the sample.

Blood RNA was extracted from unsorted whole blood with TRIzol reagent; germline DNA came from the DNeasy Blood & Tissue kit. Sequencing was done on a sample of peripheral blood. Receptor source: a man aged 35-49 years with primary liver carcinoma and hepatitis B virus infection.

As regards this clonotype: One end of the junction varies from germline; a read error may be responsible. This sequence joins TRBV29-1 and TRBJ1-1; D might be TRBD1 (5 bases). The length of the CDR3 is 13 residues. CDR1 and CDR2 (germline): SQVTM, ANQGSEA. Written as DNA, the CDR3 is TGCAGTGTTGGGACCCAGGGAAGCACTGAAGCTTTCTTT. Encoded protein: CSVGTQGSTEAFF.

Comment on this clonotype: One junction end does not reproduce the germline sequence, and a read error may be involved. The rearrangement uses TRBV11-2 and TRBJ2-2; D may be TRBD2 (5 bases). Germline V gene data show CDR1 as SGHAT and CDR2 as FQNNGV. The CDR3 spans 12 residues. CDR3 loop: CASSLGFGELLF. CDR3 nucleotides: TGTGCCAGCAGCTTAGGATTCGGGGAGCTGTTATTT.

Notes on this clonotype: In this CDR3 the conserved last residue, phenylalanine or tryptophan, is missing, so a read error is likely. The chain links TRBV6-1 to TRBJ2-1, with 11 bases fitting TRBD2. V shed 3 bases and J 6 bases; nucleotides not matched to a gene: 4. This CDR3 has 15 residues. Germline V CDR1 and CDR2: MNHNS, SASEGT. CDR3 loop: CASSELAGGFNEQFL. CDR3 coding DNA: TGTGCCAGCAGTGAGTTAGCGGGGGGGTTCAATGAGCAGTTCCTC.

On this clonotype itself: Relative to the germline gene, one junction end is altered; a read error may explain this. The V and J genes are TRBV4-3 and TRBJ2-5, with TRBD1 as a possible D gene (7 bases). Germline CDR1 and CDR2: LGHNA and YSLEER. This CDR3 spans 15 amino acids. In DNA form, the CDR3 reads TGTGCCAGCGCTCTCCAGCTGGGCAGGGGGGAGACCCTGTACTTC. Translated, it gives CASALQLGRGETLYF.

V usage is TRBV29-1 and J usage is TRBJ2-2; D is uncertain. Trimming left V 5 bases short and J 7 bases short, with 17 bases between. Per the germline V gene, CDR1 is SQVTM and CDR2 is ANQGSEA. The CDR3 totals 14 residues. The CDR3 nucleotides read TGCAGCGTTAGAATCGCAGGCCTAGGCGGGGAGCTGTTTTTT. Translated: CSVRIAGLGGELFF.

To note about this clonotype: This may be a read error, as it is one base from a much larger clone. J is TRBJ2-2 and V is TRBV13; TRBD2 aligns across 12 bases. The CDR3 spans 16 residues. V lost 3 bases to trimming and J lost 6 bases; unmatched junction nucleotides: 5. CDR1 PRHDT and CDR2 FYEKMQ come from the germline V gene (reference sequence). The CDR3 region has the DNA TGTGCCAGCAGCTTTGCTCGACTAGCGGGAGCCGGGGAGCTGTTTTTT. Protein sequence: CASSFARLAGAGELFF.

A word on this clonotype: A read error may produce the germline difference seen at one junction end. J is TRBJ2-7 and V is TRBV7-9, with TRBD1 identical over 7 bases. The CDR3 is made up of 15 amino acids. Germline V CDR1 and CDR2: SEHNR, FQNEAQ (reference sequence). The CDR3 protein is CASSPRQGSSYERSF. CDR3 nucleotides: TGTGCCAGCAGCCCCCGACAGGGAAGCTCCTACGAGCGGTCCTTC.

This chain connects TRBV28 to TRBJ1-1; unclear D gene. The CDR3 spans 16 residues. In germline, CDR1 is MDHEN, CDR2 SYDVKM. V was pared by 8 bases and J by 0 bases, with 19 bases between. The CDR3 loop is CASGLSQASLNTEAFF. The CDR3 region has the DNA TGTGCCAGCGGCCTTAGTCAGGCCTCATTGAACACTGAAGCTTTCTTT.

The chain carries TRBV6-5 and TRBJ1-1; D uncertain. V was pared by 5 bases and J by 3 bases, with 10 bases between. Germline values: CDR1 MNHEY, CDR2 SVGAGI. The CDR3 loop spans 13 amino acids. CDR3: CASSLASYTEAFF. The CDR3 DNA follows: TGTGCCAGCAGTCTAGCCAGTTACACTGAAGCTTTCTTT.

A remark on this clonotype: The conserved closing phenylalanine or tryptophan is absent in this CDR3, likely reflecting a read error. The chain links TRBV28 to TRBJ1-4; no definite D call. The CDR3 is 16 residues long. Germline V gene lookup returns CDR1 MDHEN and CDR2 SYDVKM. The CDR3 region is CASSLLAWATNGKLFY. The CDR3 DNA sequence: TGTGCCAGCAGTTTATTAGCCTGGGCAACTAATGGAAAACTGTTTTAT.

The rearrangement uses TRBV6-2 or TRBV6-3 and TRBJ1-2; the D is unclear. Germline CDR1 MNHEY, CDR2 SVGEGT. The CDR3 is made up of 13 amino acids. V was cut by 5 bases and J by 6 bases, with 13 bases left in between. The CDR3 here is CASSRTENHGYTF. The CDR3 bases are TGTGCCAGCAGTCGAACGGAGAACCATGGCTACACCTTC.

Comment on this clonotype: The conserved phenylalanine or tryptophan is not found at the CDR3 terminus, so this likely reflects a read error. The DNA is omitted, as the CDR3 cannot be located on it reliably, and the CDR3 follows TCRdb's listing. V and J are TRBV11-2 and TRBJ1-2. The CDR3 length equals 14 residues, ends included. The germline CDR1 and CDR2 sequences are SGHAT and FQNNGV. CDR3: CASSLGGFVYGCTL.

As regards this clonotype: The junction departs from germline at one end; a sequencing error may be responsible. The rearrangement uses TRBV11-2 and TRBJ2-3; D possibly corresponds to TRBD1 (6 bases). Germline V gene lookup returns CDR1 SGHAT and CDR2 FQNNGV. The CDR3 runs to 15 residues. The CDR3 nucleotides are TGTGGCAGCAGCTTCACCAGGGGTTCCACAGATACGCAGTATTTT. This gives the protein CGSSFTRGSTDTQYF.

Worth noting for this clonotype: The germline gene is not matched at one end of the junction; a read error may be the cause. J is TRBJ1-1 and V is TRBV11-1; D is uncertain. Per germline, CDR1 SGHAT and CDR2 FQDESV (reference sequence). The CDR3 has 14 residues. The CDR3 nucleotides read TGTGCCAACAGCTCATTCAAGTTGAATACTGAAGCTTTCTTT. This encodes CANSSFKLNTEAFF.

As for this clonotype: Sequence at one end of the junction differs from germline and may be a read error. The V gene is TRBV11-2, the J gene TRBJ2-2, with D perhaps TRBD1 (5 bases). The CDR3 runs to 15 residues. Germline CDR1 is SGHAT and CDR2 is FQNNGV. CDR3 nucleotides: TGTGCCAGCAGCTTTATAGGGGCTAACACCGGAGAGCTGTTTTTT. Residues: CASSFIGANTGELFF.

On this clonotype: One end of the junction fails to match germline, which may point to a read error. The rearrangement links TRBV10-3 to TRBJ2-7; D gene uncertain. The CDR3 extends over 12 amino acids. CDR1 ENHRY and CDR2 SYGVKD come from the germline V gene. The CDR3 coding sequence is TGCGCCATCAGTGAAGCCGGGCAAGAACAGCACTTC. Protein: CAISEAGQEQHF.

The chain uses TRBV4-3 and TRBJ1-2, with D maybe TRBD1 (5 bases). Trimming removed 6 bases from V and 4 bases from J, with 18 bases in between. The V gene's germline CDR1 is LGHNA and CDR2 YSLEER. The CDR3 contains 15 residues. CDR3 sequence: CASSYRSHGAYGYTF. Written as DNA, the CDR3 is TGCGCCAGCAGTTACCGATCCCACGGGGCCTATGGCTACACCTTC.

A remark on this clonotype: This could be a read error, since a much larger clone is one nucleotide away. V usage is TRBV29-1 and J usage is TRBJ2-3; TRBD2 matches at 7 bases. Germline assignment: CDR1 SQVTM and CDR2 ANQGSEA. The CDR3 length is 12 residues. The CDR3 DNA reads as TGCAACGTCGTGGGGGGGACAGATACGCAGTATTTT. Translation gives CNVVGGTDTQYF.

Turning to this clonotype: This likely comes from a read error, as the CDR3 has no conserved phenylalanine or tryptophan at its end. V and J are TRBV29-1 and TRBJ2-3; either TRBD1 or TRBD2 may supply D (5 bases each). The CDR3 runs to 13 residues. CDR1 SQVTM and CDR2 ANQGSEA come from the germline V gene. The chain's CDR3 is CSVAGRLTDTQYS. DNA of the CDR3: TGCAGCGTTGCAGGGAGACTCACAGATACACAGTATTCT.

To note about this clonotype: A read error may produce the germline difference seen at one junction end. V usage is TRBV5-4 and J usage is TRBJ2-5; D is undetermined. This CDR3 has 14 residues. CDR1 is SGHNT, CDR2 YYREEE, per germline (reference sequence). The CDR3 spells CASSSMDYEEAQYF. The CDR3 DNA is TGTGCCAGCAGCTCGATGGATTATGAAGAGGCCCAGTACTTC. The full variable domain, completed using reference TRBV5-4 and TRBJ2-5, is ETGVTQSPTHLIKTRGQQVTLRCSSQSGHNTVSWYQQALGQGPQFIFQYYREEENGRGNFPPRFSGLQFPNYSSELNVNALELDDSALYLCASSSMDYEEAQYFGPGTRLLVL.

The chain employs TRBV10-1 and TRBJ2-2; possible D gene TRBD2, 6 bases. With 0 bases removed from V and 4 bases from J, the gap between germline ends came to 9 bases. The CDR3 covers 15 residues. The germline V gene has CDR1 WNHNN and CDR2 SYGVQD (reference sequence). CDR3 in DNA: TGCGCCAGCAGTGAGTCGTGGGGAGGCACCGGGGAGCTGTTTTTT. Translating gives CASSESWGGTGELFF.

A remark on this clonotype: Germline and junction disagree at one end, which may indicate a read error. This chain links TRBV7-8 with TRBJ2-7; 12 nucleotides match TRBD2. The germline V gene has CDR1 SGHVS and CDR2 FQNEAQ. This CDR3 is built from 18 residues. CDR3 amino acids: CASSSTTLRLAGAGELYF. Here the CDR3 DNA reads TGTGCCAGCAGCTCCACCACCCTGAGACTAGCGGGAGCGGGTGAGCTGTACTTC.

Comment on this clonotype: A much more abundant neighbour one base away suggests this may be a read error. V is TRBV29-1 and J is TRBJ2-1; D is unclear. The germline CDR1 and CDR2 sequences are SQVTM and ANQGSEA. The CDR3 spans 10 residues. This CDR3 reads CSVLTSEQSF. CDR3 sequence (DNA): TGCAGCGTTCTCACCTCCGAGCAGTCCTTC.

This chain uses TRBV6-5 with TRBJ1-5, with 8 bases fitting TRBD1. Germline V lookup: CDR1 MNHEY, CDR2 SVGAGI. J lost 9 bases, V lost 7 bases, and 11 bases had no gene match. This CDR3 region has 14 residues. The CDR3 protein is CASKIETGVGPQHF. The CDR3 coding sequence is TGTGCCAGCAAAATAGAGACAGGGGTCGGGCCCCAGCATTTT.

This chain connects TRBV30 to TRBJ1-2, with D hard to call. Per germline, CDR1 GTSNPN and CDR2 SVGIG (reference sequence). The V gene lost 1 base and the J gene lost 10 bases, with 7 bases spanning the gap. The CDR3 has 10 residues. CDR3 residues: CAWSGGIYTF. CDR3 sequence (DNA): TGTGCCTGGAGTGGAGGGATCTACACCTTC.

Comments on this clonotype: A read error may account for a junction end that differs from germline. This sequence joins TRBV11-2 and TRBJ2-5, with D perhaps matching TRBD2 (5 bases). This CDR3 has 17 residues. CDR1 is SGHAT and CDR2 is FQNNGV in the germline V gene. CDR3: CACSLAMAGGVADIQYF. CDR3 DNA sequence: TGTGCCTGCAGCTTAGCTATGGCGGGTGGGGTTGCGGATATCCAGTACTTC.

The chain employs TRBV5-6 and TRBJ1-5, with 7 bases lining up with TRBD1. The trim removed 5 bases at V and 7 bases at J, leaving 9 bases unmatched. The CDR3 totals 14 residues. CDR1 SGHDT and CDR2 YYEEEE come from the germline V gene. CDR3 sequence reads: CASRRTGSGQPQHF. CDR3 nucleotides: TGTGCCAGCAGACGGACAGGTTCAGGGCAGCCCCAGCATTTT.

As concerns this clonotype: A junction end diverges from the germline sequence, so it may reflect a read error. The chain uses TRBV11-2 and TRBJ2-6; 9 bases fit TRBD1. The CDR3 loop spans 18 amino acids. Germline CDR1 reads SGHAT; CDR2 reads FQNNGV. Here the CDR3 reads CASSLNRGLFSGGNVLTF. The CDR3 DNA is TGTGCCAGCAGCTTAAACAGGGGGCTCTTTTCTGGGGGCAACGTCCTCACTTTC.

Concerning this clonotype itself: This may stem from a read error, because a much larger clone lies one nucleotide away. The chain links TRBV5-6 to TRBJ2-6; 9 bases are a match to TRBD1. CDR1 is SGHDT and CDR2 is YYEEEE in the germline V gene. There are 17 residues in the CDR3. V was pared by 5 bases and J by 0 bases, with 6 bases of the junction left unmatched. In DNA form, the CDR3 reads TGTGCCAGCAGGTTGAGACAGGGGGTCTCTGGGGCCAACGTCCTGACTTTC. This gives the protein CASRLRQGVSGANVLTF.

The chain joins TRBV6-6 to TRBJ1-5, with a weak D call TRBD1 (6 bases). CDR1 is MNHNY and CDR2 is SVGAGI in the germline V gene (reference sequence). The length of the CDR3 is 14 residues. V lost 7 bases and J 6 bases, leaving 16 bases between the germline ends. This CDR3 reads CASTDRRHGQPQHF. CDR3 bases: TGTGCCAGCACCGACAGGAGGCATGGTCAGCCCCAGCATTTT.